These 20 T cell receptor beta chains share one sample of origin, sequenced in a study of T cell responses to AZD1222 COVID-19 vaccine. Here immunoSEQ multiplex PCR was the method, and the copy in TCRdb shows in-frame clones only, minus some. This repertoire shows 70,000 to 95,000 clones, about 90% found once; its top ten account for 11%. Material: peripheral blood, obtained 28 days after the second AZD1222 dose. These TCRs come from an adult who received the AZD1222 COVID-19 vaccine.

The CDR3 coding sequence is TGCGCCAGCAGCCAAGCCCTTCAGGGATCCTACGAGCAGTACTTC. The encoded protein is CASSQALQGSYEQYF. J is TRBJ2-7 and V is TRBV4-1; tentative D call: TRBD1 (5 bases). The CDR3 is made up of 15 amino acids. Between the trimmed V and J ends, which lost 1 base and 1 base, there was a span of 11 bases. Germline CDR1 and CDR2: MGHRA and YSYEKL.

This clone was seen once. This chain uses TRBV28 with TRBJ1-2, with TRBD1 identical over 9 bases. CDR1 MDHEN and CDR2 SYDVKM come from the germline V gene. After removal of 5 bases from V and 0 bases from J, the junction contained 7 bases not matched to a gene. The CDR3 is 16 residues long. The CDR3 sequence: CASSPGQGSANYGYTF. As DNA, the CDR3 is TGTGCCAGCAGTCCGGGACAGGGCTCGGCTAACTATGGCTACACCTTC.

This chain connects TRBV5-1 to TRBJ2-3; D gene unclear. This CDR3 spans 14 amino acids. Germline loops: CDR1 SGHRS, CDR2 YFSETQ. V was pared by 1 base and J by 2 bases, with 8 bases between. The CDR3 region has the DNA TGCGCCAGCAGCTTGCGGCAGGACACAGATACGCAGTATTTT. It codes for CASSLRQDTDTQYF.

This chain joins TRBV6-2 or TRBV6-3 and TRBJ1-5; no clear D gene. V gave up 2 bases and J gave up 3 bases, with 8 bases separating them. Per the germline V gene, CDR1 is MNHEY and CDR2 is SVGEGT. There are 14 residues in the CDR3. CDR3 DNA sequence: TGTGCCAGCAGTTACCGAGGCACCAATCAGCCCCAGCATTTT. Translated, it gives CASSYRGTNQPQHF.

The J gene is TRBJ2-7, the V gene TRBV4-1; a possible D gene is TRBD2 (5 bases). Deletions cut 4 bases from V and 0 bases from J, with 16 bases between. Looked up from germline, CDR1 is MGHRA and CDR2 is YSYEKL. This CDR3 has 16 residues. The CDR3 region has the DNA TGCGCCAGCAGCCTAAGATTCGGGGTAGGCTCCTACGAGCAGTACTTC. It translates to CASSLRFGVGSYEQYF.

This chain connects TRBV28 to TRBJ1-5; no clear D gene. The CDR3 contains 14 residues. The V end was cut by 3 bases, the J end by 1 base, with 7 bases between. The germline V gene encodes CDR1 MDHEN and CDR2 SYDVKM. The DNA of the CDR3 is TGTGCCAGCAGTTTGAGCCAGAGCAATCAGCCCCAGCATTTT. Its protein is CASSLSQSNQPQHF.

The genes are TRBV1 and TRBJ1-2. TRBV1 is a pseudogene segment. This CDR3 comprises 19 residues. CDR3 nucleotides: TGCACCAGCAGCCATGAAGTGAGGGCGGGCCGCATAACTTGCTATGGCTACACCTTC. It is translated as CTSSHEVRAGRITCYGYTF.

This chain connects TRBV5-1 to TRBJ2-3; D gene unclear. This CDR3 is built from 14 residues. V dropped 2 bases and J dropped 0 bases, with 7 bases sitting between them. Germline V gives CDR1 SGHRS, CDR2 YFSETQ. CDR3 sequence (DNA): TGCGCCAGCAGCTTTTGGAGAAGCACAGATACGCAGTATTTT. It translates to CASSFWRSTDTQYF.

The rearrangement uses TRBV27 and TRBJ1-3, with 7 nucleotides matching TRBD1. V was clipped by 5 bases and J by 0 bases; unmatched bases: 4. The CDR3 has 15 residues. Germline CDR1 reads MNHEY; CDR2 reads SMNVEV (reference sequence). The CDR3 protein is CASSPGGTSGNTIYF. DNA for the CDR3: TGTGCCAGCAGTCCAGGGGGTACCTCTGGAAACACCATATATTTT.

The DNA for the CDR3 is TGTGCCAGCAGCGTAGGAGGTTACTACAATGAGCAGTTCTTC. Its protein is CASSVGGYYNEQFF. V usage is TRBV9 and J usage is TRBJ2-1; D not certain. The CDR3 loop spans 14 amino acids. V lost 0 bases, J lost 3 bases, and 7 bases lay in between. Germline V gene lookup returns CDR1 SGDLS and CDR2 YYNGEE.

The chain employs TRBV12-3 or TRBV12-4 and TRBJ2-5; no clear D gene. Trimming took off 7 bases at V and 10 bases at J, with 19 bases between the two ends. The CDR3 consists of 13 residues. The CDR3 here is CASTLRAAGNQYF. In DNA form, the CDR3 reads TGTGCCAGCACCCTCCGAGCCGCTGGGAACCAGTACTTC.

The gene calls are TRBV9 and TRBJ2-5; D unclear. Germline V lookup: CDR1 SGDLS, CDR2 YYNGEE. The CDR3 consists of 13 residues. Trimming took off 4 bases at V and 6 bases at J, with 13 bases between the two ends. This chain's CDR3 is CASSRHDLKTQYF. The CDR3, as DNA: TGTGCCAGCAGCCGGCATGATCTGAAGACCCAGTACTTC.

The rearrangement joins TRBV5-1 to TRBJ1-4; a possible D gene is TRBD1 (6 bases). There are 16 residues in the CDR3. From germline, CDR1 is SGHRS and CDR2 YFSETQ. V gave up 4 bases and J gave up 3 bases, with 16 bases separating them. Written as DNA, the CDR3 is TGCGCCAGCAGCATAAATACAGGGTCGGCTAATGAAAAACTGTTTTTT. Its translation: CASSINTGSANEKLFF.

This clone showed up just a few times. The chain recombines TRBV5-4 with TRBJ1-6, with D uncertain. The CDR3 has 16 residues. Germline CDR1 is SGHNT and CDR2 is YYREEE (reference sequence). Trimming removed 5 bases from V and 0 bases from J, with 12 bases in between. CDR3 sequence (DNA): TGTGCCAGCAGGATGACGTTGAGCTCCTATAATTCACCCCTCCACTTT. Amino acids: CASRMTLSSYNSPLHF.

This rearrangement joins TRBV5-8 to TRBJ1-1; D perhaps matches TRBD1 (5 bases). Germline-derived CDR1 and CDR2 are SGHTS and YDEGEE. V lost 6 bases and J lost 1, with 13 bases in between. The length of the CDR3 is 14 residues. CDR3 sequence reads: CASTPRDPNTEAFF. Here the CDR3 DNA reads TGTGCCAGCACCCCCAGGGACCCGAACACTGAAGCTTTCTTT.

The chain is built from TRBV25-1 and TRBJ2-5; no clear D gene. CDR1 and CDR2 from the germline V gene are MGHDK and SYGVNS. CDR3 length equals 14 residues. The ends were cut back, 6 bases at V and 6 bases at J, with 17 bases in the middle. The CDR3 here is CASRPPLDGQTQYF. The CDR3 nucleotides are TGTGCCAGCAGGCCCCCCCTAGATGGGCAGACCCAGTACTTC.

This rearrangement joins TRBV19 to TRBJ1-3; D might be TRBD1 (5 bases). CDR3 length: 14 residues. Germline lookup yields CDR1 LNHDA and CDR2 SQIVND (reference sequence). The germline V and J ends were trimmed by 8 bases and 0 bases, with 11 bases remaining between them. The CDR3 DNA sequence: TGTGCCAGTTGGAAGGGGACCTCTGGAAACACCATATATTTT. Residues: CASWKGTSGNTIYF.

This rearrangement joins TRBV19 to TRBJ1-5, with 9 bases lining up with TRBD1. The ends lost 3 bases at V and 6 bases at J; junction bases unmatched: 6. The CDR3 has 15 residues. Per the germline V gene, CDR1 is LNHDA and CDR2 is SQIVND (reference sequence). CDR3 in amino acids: CASSIMGQGIQPQHF. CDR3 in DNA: TGTGCCAGTAGTATTATGGGACAGGGAATTCAGCCCCAGCATTTT.

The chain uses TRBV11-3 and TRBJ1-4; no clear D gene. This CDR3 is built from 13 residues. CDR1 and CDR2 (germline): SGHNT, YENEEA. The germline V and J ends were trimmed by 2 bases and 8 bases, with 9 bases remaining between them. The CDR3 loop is CASSLRFGEKLFF. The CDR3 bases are TGTGCCAGCAGCTTACGGTTTGGGGAAAAACTGTTTTTT.

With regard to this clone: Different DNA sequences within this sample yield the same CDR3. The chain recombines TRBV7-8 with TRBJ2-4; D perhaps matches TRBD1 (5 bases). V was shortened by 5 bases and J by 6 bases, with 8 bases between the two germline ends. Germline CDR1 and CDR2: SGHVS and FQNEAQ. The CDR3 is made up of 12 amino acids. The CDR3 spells CASSTDRNIQYF. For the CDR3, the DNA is TGTGCCAGCAGCACCGACAGAAACATTCAGTACTTC.